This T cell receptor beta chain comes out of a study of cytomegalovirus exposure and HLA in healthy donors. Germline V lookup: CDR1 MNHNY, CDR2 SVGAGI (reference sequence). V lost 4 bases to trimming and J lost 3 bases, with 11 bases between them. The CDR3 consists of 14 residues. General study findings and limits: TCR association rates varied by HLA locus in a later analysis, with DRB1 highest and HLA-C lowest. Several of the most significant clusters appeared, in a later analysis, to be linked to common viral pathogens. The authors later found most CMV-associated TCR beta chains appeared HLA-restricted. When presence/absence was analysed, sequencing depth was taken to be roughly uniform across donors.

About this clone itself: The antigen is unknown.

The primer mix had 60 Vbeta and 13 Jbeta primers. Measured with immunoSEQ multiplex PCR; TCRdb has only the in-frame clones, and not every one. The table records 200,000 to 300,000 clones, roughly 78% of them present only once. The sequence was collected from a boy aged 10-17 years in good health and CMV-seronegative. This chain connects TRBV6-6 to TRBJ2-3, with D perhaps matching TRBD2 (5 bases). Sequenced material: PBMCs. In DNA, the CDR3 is TGTGCCAGCAGTTGGGGAGTAGGGACAGATACGCAGTATTTT. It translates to CASSWGVGTDTQYF.